This TCR beta chain was observed in a study of Ad26.COV2.S vaccination and SARS-CoV-2 variants. Treatment defined: roughly 20 received Ad26.COV2.S at low or high dose, single or two shots; roughly five received placebo; per-sample allocation not given. Sampling occurred on day 63 after the first vaccine or placebo injection. The CDR3 is made up of 11 amino acids. The germline V and J ends were trimmed by 3 bases and 5 bases, with 4 bases remaining between them. Germline CDR1 MDHEN, CDR2 SYDVKM. Repertoires were generated with immunoSEQ multiplex PCR, while TCRdb's copy carries only in-frame clones and drops some. The data contain 380,000 or so clones, more than 85% of them singletons.

This chain connects TRBV28 to TRBJ2-5; D uncertain. This TCR was recovered from a person aged 18 to 65 who received the Ad26.COV2.S COVID-19 vaccine or a placebo. Sequencing used peripheral blood, obtained in a trial of Ad26.COV2.S vaccine versus placebo. The CDR3 region is CASSFFETQYF. For the CDR3, the DNA is TGTGCCAGCAGTTTTTTCGAGACCCAGTACTTC.